This T cell receptor beta chain was sequenced during a study of blood T cells in healthy people across ages. Findings and limits, study-wide: Greater diversity and more naive CD4+ cells were seen in long-lived donors than in aged donors.

Every participating donor contributed 8.5 to 10 milliliters of peripheral blood through a draw. Samples each had at least 6 micrograms of total RNA extracted. About this clonotype itself: Its antigen is undetermined.

This CDR3 has 14 amino acids. V shed 2 bases and J shed 0 bases, with 7 bases lying between them. The V gene's germline CDR1 is SGHAT and CDR2 FQNNGV. A second about 6 to 11 cycle PCR used barcoded and J-beta primers. At least 3 million CDR3-containing paired-end reads were obtained per sample. TCRdb re-called the 5' RACE reads with MiXCR, one entry per CDR3 protein. The data hold hundreds of thousands of distinct CDR3 sequences, with 55% to 70% observed a single time. The chain joins TRBV11-2 to TRBJ1-1, with unresolved D. Sequencing used blood. The source is a man aged 25 to 40 in good health. CDR3: CASSLNNMNTEAFF. CDR3 nucleotides: TGTGCCAGCAGCTTAAATAACATGAACACTGAAGCTTTCTTT. Supplemented by reference TRBV11-2 and TRBJ1-1, the full variable domain reads EAGVAQSPRYKIIEKRQSVAFWCNPISGHATLYWYQQILGQGPKLLIQFQNNGVVDDSQLPKDRFSAERLKGVDSTLKIQPAKLEDSAVYLCASSLNNMNTEAFFGQGTRLTVV.